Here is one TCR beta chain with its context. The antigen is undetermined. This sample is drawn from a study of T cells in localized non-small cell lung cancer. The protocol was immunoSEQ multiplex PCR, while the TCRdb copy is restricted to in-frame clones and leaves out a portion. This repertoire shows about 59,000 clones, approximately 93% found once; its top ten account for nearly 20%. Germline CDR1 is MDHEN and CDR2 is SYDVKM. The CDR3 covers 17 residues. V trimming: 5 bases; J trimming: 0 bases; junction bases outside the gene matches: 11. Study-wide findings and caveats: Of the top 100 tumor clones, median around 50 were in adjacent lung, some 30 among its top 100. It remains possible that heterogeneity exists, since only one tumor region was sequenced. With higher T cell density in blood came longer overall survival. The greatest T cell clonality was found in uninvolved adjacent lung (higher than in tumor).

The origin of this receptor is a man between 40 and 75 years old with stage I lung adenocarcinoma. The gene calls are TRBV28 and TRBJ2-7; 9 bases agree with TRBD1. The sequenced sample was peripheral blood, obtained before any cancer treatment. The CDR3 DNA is TGTGCCAGCAGTGCCCACAGGGGGCGCATAATCTCCTACGAGCAGTACTTC. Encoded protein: CASSAHRGRIISYEQYF.